The next 32 T cell receptor beta chains were all read from a single sample in a study of read filtering for tumor transcriptome and immune sequencing. This library used around 400 ng RNA and molecular barcoded adaptors spanning alpha/delta and beta/gamma chains. TCRdb analysed the reads with MiXCR anew, one entry per CDR3 protein. Of under 80,000 distinct CDR3 sequences listed, around 21% are singletons. Sequenced sample: a population of CD138-negative cells sorted from bone marrow. These TCRs come from a donor aged 40 or over with multiple myeloma.

The chain joins TRBV6-1 to TRBJ1-1; a possible D gene is TRBD1 (5 bases). CDR1 and CDR2 from the germline V gene are MNHNS and SASEGT. Trimming cost V 0 bases and J 5 bases, with 10 bases left between them. The CDR3 totals 14 residues. This CDR3 is CASSEAPRATEAFF. CDR3 coding DNA: TGTGCCAGCAGTGAAGCGCCCAGGGCGACTGAAGCTTTCTTT.

The V and J genes are TRBV14 and TRBJ2-3, with D possibly called TRBD1 or TRBD2 (5 bases each). Germline CDR1 SGHDN, CDR2 FVKESK. Trimming left V 4 bases short and J 4 bases short, with 12 bases between. The CDR3 covers 14 residues. This CDR3 reads CASSRGIGADTQYF. The CDR3 nucleotides read TGTGCCAGCAGCCGGGGGATCGGAGCAGATACGCAGTATTTT.

There are a few counts of this clonotype. The genes are TRBV19 and TRBJ2-4, with a weak D call TRBD2 (6 bases). Trimming removed 3 bases at V and 8 bases at J, with 11 bases between. CDR3 size: 13 residues. Germline lookup yields CDR1 LNHDA and CDR2 SQIVND (reference sequence). CDR3 amino acids: CASSMEGRDIQYF. Written as DNA, the CDR3 is TGTGCCAGTAGTATGGAGGGAAGGGACATTCAGTACTTC.

As regards this clonotype: A much larger clone differs by one base, so this may be a read error. The V gene is TRBV3-1, the J gene TRBJ1-1, with 8 bases fitting TRBD1. This CDR3 is 15 amino acids long. Per germline, CDR1 LGHDT and CDR2 YNNKEL (reference sequence). V shed 4 bases, J shed 7 bases, and the junction held 11 bases outside the gene matches. The CDR3 DNA reads TGTGCCAGCAGCCCGCGAGTCGGGGACAGGTATGAAGCTTTCTTT. This sequence encodes CASSPRVGDRYEAFF.

About this clonotype: A read error may explain this, as a much larger clone is one base away. V is TRBV6-1 and J is TRBJ2-2; 7 positions agree with TRBD2. The CDR3 covers 15 residues. Germline assignment: CDR1 MNHNS and CDR2 SASEGT. The CDR3 DNA is TGTGCCTGCAGTGTCGGACTAGTCGGCACCGGGGAGCTGTTTTTT. Translation gives CACSVGLVGTGELFF.

As for this clonotype: This may arise from a read error, as a much more abundant clone is one base away. The rearrangement links TRBV9 to TRBJ2-2; either TRBD1 or TRBD2 may fit D (6 bases each). Trimming pared 1 base from V and 6 bases from J, leaving 28 bases between. This CDR3 has 20 residues. CDR1 and CDR2 from the germline V gene are SGDLS and YYNGEE. DNA of the CDR3: TGTGCCAGCAGCGTAATTCTGGCCTTTAAGGGGGGACGCGGGGCCGGGGAGCTGTTTTTT. Residues: CASSVILAFKGGRGAGELFF.

The table lists this clonotype with a few counts. A much larger clone sits a single nucleotide away, making a read error possible. The rearrangement uses TRBV6-1 and TRBJ2-7; D perhaps matches TRBD1 (5 bases). The CDR3 contains 14 residues. Germline CDR1 reads MNHNS; CDR2 reads SASEGT. The CDR3 nucleotides read TGTGCCAGCAGTTTATATGGACAAGCCTACGAGCAGTGCTTC. This translates into CASSLYGQAYEQCF.

There are many counts of this clonotype. CDR3 DNA: TGTGCCAGCAGCCGCCACAGGGGCGAGAACACTGAAGCTTTCTTT. Amino acid sequence: CASSRHRGENTEAFF. The rearrangement uses TRBV4-2 and TRBJ1-1, with 7 bases fitting TRBD1. Trimming removed 4 bases from V and 1 base from J; junction bases left unmatched: 6. Germline V lookup: CDR1 LGHNA, CDR2 YNFKEQ. The CDR3 extends over 15 amino acids.

In this sample, this clonotype turned up many times. The genes are TRBV28 and TRBJ1-5, with no clear D. V was pared by 2 bases and J by 6 bases, with 11 bases between. This CDR3 comprises 14 residues. Germline-derived CDR1 and CDR2 are MDHEN and SYDVKM. The CDR3 region has the DNA TGTGCCAGCAGTTTAATGGGGATAGGTCAGCCCCAGCATTTT. Encoded protein: CASSLMGIGQPQHF. Filled out from reference TRBV28 and TRBJ1-5, the complete variable domain reads DVKVTQSSRYLVKRTGEKVFLECVQDMDHENMFWYRQDPGLGLRLIYFSYDVKMKEKGDIPEGYSVSREKKERFSLILESASTNQTSMYLCASSLMGIGQPQHFGDGTRLSIL.

This clonotype has a count of ten or more. CDR3 DNA: TGTGCCAGCAGCTTTGTCGGAAACTACGAGCAGTACTTC. Amino acid sequence: CASSFVGNYEQYF. The rearrangement uses TRBV7-9 and TRBJ2-7; D is undetermined. In germline, CDR1 is SEHNR, CDR2 FQNEAQ (reference sequence). V dropped 3 bases and J dropped 3 bases, with 9 bases sitting between them. The CDR3 is made up of 13 amino acids.

The J gene is TRBJ2-2, the V gene TRBV30; no clear D gene. Germline V CDR1 and CDR2: GTSNPN, SVGIG (reference sequence). V was cut by 2 bases and J by 4 bases, with 5 bases left in between. This CDR3 has 12 residues. CDR3 in DNA: TGTGCCTGGAGTTTATTCACCGGGGAGCTGTTTTTT. Protein: CAWSLFTGELFF.

In its sample, this clonotype was seen a few times. The chain combines TRBV7-8 with TRBJ2-3; D is undetermined. The V end lost 3 bases, the J end lost 1 base, and 17 bases lay between the germline ends. Looked up from germline, CDR1 is SGHVS and CDR2 is FQNEAQ. This CDR3 is 17 amino acids long. The CDR3, as DNA: TGTGCCAGCAGCTTCAGGTCGACGTCCTTAGGCACAGATACGCAGTATTTT. Its protein is CASSFRSTSLGTDTQYF.

This clonotype came up many times. This chain uses TRBV28 with TRBJ1-1; TRBD1 agrees at 7 bases. The germline gives CDR1 MDHEN, CDR2 SYDVKM. V was clipped by 3 bases and J by 0 bases; unmatched bases: 4. This CDR3 region has 15 residues. The CDR3 is CASSLSQGVNTEAFF. The CDR3 DNA is TGTGCCAGCAGTTTGTCGCAGGGGGTGAACACTGAAGCTTTCTTT.

V is TRBV28 and J is TRBJ2-1, with a tentative D call TRBD1 (5 bases). Germline V gene data show CDR1 as MDHEN and CDR2 as SYDVKM. The CDR3 sequence is 15 residues long. Trimming took 2 bases from V and 6 from J, leaving 14 bases between them. The CDR3 is CASSLQGTGSNEQFF. Here the CDR3 DNA reads TGTGCCAGCAGTTTACAGGGCACAGGATCCAATGAGCAGTTCTTC.

Ten or more counts support this clonotype. The CDR3 sequence is CASSSSGGEQFF. CDR3 sequence (DNA): TGCGCCAGCAGCTCTAGCGGGGGTGAGCAGTTCTTC. The rearrangement joins TRBV5-1 to TRBJ2-1, with 10 bases identical to TRBD2. The germline V gene encodes CDR1 SGHRS and CDR2 YFSETQ. Trimming at V came to 3 bases and at J to 9 bases, leaving 0 bases not matched to a gene. The length of the CDR3 is 12 residues.

This clonotype was observed many times. J is TRBJ2-1 and V is TRBV20-1; D unclear. The germline V gene has CDR1 DFQATT and CDR2 SNEGSKA (reference sequence). V was clipped by 3 bases and J by 3 bases, with 18 bases between them. This CDR3 has 16 amino acids. Here the CDR3 reads CSARQHRVLNYNEQFF. CDR3 in DNA: TGCAGTGCTAGGCAACACCGGGTCTTGAACTACAATGAGCAGTTCTTC.

The chain recombines TRBV28 with TRBJ1-1; D uncertain. The V end lost 1 base, the J end lost 0 bases, and 9 bases lay between the germline ends. Germline V gene data show CDR1 as MDHEN and CDR2 as SYDVKM. There are 15 residues in the CDR3. The DNA for the CDR3 is TGTGCCAGCAGTTTATTCAGACTCCTGAACACTGAAGCTTTCTTT. Translating it yields CASSLFRLLNTEAFF.

As for this clonotype: Just one base apart from a much larger clone, this may be a read error. V gene TRBV5-1 combines with J gene TRBJ2-5, with D tentatively TRBD2 (7 bases). Germline CDR1 reads SGHRS; CDR2 reads YFSETQ. The CDR3 length is 16 residues. CDR3 residues: CASSRLSGGQYETQCF. In DNA form, the CDR3 reads TGCGCCAGCAGCCGGTTGTCCGGGGGGCAATATGAGACCCAGTGCTTC.

This clonotype showed up many times. This rearrangement joins TRBV5-6 to TRBJ2-7, with D perhaps TRBD2 (5 bases). Trimming took off 0 bases at V and 1 base at J, with 8 bases between the two ends. CDR3 length: 14 amino acids. CDR1 and CDR2 from the germline V gene are SGHDT and YYEEEE. CDR3 in amino acids: CASSLAGLSYEQYF. DNA for the CDR3: TGTGCCAGCAGCTTGGCGGGATTATCCTACGAGCAGTACTTC.

The J gene is TRBJ2-1, the V gene TRBV7-8; a possible D gene is TRBD2 (6 bases). Germline CDR1 SGHVS, CDR2 FQNEAQ. The V gene lost 5 bases and the J gene lost 3 bases, with 11 bases spanning the gap. The CDR3 totals 14 residues. As DNA, the CDR3 is TGTGCCAGCAGCGCTAGCGAGAACTACAATGAGCAGTTCTTC. Protein: CASSASENYNEQFF.

In this sample, this clonotype turned up many times. The gene calls are TRBV7-2 and TRBJ2-2; D remains unclear. The V gene lost 0 bases and the J gene lost 1 base, with 12 bases spanning the gap. The CDR3 covers 17 residues. Germline CDR1 SGHTA, CDR2 FQGNSA. Written as DNA, the CDR3 is TGTGCCAGCAGCTTAGCGAGTGGTAGCATGAACACCGGGGAGCTGTTTTTT. It codes for CASSLASGSMNTGELFF. The variable domain in full, with the rest retrieved from reference TRBV7-2 and TRBJ2-2, is GAGVSQSPSNKVTEKGKDVELRCDPISGHTALYWYRQSLGQGLEFLIYFQGNSAPDKSGLPSDRFSAERTGGSVSTLTIQRTQQEDSAVYLCASSLASGSMNTGELFFGEGSRLTVL.

At least ten counts were recorded for this clonotype. The J gene is TRBJ1-5, the V gene TRBV15, with D unresolved. Per the germline V gene, CDR1 is LNHNV and CDR2 is YYDKDF (reference sequence). This CDR3 region has 12 residues. Trimming took 2 bases from V and 9 from J, leaving 8 bases between them. CDR3 sequence: CATSRSYGPQHF. Here the CDR3 DNA reads TGTGCCACCAGCAGATCTTATGGGCCCCAGCATTTT.

This clonotype was observed at least ten times. The rearrangement uses TRBV7-3 and TRBJ2-5, with 9 bases that match TRBD2. Germline-derived CDR1 and CDR2 are SGHTA and FQGTGA. After removal of 3 bases from V and 4 bases from J, the junction contained 6 bases not matched to a gene. The length of the CDR3 is 15 residues. The chain's CDR3 is CASSFVAGGGETQYF. As DNA, the CDR3 is TGTGCCAGCAGCTTTGTGGCGGGGGGGGGAGAGACCCAGTACTTC.

The sample holds many counts of this clonotype. V and J are TRBV6-5 and TRBJ1-1; weak D call: TRBD1 (6 bases). Germline loops: CDR1 MNHEY, CDR2 SVGAGI. V lost 0 bases and J 1 base, leaving 9 bases between the germline ends. This CDR3 has 15 residues. The CDR3, as DNA: TGTGCCAGCAGTTACTCGGGGGCGACGAACACTGAAGCTTTCTTT. As protein: CASSYSGATNTEAFF.

Points on this clonotype: Compared with germline, one end of the junction differs, possibly owing to a read error. The V call is TRBV18, the J call TRBJ2-1; TRBD2 aligns across 7 bases. From germline, CDR1 is KGHSH and CDR2 LQKENI. The CDR3 is 17 amino acids. CDR3: CASSPPVLAEGGNEQFF. The CDR3 nucleotides read TGTGCCAGCTCGCCACCTGTTCTAGCGGAGGGTGGCAATGAGCAGTTCTTC.

This clonotype came up many times. The chain joins TRBV29-1 to TRBJ2-5, with D possibly being TRBD1 (6 bases). Germline V gives CDR1 SQVTM, CDR2 ANQGSEA. V was trimmed by 3 bases and J by 2 bases, leaving 10 bases between them. The CDR3 consists of 13 residues. CDR3 sequence (DNA): TGCAGCGTTGACCCGGGACAACAAGAGACCCAGTACTTC. Encoded protein: CSVDPGQQETQYF.

Worth noting for this clonotype: A read error likely explains this, since a far larger clone differs by one base. The gene calls are TRBV7-2 and TRBJ2-1; TRBD2 agrees at 7 bases. The CDR3 extends over 14 amino acids. Germline CDR1 and CDR2: SGHTA and FQGNSA. The CDR3 protein is CASSLTGLNNGQFF. Written as DNA, the CDR3 is TGTGCCAGCAGCTTAACGGGACTAAACAATGGGCAGTTCTTC.

Ten or more counts support this clonotype. The chain recombines TRBV5-1 with TRBJ2-7; 8 positions match TRBD1. This CDR3 has 15 amino acids. V was pared by 4 bases and J by 0 bases, with 6 bases of the junction left unmatched. The V gene's germline CDR1 is SGHRS and CDR2 YFSETQ. In nucleotides, the CDR3 is TGCGCCAGCAGCAACCGACAGGGGAGCTCCTACGAGCAGTACTTC. Protein sequence: CASSNRQGSSYEQYF.

This clonotype was observed at least ten times. The V gene is TRBV20-1, the J gene TRBJ2-1; D uncertain. The germline V gene encodes CDR1 DFQATT and CDR2 SNEGSKA (reference sequence). The ends were cut back, 1 base at V and 0 bases at J, with 13 bases in the middle. The CDR3 is 16 residues long. DNA of the CDR3: TGCAGTGCTAGAGTAAGCGTCGCGAGCTCCTACAATGAGCAGTTCTTC. Amino acid sequence: CSARVSVASSYNEQFF.

With regard to this clonotype: This sequence may be a read error, since a much larger clone differs from it by one base. The chain joins TRBV27 to TRBJ1-5; tentative D call: TRBD1 (5 bases). Germline V gives CDR1 MNHEY, CDR2 SMNVEV (reference sequence). V lost 3 bases and J 11 bases, leaving 14 bases between the germline ends. This CDR3 comprises 13 residues. This CDR3 is CASSLDGDSTQHF. The CDR3 nucleotides are TGTGCCAGCAGTTTGGACGGCGACAGTACCCAGCATTTT.

As to this clonotype: A much larger clonotype is one base distant, so this may be a read error. The chain uses TRBV7-8 and TRBJ2-2; D is undetermined. The CDR3 is 15 residues long. CDR1 SGHVS and CDR2 FQNEAQ come from the germline V gene. The CDR3 DNA is TGTGCCAGCAGCCCAGGAACCCGAAACACCAGGGAGCTGTTTTTT. Translation: CASSPGTRNTRELFF.

The V and J genes are TRBV7-6 and TRBJ1-5; D is possibly TRBD1 (6 bases). Germline loops: CDR1 SGHVS, CDR2 FNYEAQ. This CDR3 region has 17 residues. The CDR3 region has the DNA TGTGACGGCAGCTTATCTGGGGGCGTCTGGGGCAATCAGCCCCAGCATTTT. Translated: CDGSLSGGVWGNQPQHF.